The present TCR beta chain was sequenced within a study of glioma-infiltrating T cells. The CDR3 length is 14 residues. V lost 5 bases and J 6 bases, leaving 16 bases between the germline ends. Germline lookup yields CDR1 MNHNY and CDR2 SVGAGI (reference sequence). A remark on this clonotype: The antigen is undetermined.

TCR alpha and beta CDR3 regions were amplified from RNA using iRepertoire nested multiplex PCR. MiXCR, applied by TCRdb to the multiplex PCR reads, yields one record per CDR3 protein. The repertoire has about 140,000 distinct CDR3 sequences, about 39% of them found once; the top ten carry around 20%. The study, taken as a whole, reports: Tissue-blood divergence was below expectation in non-neoplastic patients, above in gliomas. Only very few CDR3 sequences appeared in both tissue and blood.

The origin of this receptor is a human donor with low-grade glioma or glioblastoma, undergoing nonglioma brain surgery, or in good health (not recorded which). The chain has TRBV6-6 and TRBJ1-2; D might be TRBD1 (6 bases). Sequencing was performed on glioma tissue, nonneoplastic brain tissue, or PBMCs (not recorded which). The CDR3 sequence is CASSAQGISNGYTF. CDR3 DNA sequence: TGTGCCAGCAGTGCCCAGGGGATCAGTAATGGCTACACCTTC.